The table lists the clone carrying this TCR beta chain with a count of one. The sample belongs to a study of blood T cell repertoires in COVID-19. Profiling relied on immunoSEQ multiplex PCR, and the TCRdb table lists in-frame clones only, not all of them. The sample lists about 150,000 clones, around 84% occurring once. Trimming stripped 5 bases from V and 5 bases from J, with 7 bases between. Looked up from germline, CDR1 is MNHEY and CDR2 is SVGEGT. CDR3 length: 12 residues. This rearrangement joins TRBV6-2 or TRBV6-3 to TRBJ2-1, with D unclear. The receptor was derived from a woman in her forties or fifties who had been exposed to COVID-19. Sequences were obtained from PBMCs or T cells enriched from blood (not recorded which). The CDR3 region has the DNA TGTGCCAGCAGTCCCCTAGACAATGAGCAGTTCTTC. Translating gives CASSPLDNEQFF.